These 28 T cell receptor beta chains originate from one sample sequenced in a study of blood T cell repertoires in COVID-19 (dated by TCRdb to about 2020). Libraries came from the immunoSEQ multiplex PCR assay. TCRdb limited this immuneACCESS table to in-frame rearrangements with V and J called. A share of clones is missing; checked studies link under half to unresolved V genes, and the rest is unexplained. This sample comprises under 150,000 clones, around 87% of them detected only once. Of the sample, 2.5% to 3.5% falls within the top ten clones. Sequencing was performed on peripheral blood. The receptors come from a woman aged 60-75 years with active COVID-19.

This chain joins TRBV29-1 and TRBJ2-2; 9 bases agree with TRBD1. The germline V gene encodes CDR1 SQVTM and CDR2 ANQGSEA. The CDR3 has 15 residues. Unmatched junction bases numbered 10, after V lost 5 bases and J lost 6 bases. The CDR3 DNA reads TGCAGCGTTCAGACCGGGACAGGGACCCCCGGGGAGCTGTTTTTT. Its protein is CSVQTGTGTPGELFF.

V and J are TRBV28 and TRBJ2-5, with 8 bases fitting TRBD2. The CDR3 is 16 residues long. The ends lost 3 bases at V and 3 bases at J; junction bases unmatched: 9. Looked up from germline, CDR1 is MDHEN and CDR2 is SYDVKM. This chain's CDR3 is CASSFASGRVEETQYF. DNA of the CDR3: TGTGCCAGCAGTTTTGCGAGCGGGAGAGTGGAAGAGACCCAGTACTTC.

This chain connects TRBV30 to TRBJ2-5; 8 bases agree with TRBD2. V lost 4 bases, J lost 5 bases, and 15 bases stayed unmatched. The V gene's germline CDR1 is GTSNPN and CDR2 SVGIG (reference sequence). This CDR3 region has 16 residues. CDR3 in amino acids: CAWKTLGAGEGETQYF. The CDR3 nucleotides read TGTGCCTGGAAAACACTGGGAGCGGGAGAGGGTGAGACCCAGTACTTC.

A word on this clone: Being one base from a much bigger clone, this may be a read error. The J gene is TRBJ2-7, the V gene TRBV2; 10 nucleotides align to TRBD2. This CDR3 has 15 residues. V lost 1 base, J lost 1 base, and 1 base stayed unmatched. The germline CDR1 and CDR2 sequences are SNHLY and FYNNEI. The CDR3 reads CASSEGSGRSYEQYF. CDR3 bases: TGTGCCAGCAGTGAAGGTAGCGGGAGGTCCTACGAGCAGTACTTC.

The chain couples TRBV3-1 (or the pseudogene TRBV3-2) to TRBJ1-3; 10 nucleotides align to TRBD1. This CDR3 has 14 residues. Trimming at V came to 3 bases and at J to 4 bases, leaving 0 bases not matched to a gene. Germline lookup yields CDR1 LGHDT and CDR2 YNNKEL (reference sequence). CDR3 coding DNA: TGTGCCAGCAGCCAGACAGGGGGCGGAAACACCATATATTTT. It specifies CASSQTGGGNTIYF.

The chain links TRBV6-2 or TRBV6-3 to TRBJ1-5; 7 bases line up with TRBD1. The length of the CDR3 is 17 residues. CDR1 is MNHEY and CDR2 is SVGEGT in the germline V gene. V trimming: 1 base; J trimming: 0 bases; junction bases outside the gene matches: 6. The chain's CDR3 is CASSYYPGQISNQPQHF. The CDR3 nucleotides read TGTGCCAGCAGTTACTACCCGGGACAGATTAGCAATCAGCCCCAGCATTTT.

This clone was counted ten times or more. CDR3 loop: CASSPRTSGGAYEQYF. CDR3 nucleotide sequence: TGCGCCAGCAGCCCCCGTACTAGCGGAGGGGCCTACGAGCAGTACTTC. The chain carries TRBV4-1 and TRBJ2-7; 8 bases agree with TRBD2. Germline V CDR1 and CDR2: MGHRA, YSYEKL. CDR3 size: 16 residues. Unmatched junction bases numbered 10, after V lost 4 bases and J lost 2 bases.

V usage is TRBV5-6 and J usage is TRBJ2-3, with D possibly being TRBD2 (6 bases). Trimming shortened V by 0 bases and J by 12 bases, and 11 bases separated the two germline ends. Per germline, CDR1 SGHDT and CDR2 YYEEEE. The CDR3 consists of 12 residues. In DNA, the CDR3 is TGTGCCAGCAGCTTGGTGGGGGGTACCCAGTATTTT. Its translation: CASSLVGGTQYF.

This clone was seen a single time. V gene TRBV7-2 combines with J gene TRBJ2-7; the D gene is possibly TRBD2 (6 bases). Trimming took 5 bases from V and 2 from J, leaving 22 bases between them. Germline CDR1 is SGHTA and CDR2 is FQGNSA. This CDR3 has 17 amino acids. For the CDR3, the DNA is TGTGCCAGCAGCCTCCGGGACTCCGAGGGGAGGCCCTACGAGCAGTACTTC. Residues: CASSLRDSEGRPYEQYF.

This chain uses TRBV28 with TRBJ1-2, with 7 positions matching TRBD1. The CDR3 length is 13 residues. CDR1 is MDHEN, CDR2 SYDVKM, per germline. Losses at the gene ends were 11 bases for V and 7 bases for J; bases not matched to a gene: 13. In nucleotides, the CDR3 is TGTGCCGCAGATCAGGGACAGAATCTTGGCTACACCTTC. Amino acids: CAADQGQNLGYTF.

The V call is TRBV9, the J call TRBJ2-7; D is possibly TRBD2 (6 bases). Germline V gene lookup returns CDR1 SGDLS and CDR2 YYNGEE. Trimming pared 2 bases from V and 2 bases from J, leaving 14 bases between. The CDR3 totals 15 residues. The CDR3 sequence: CASSVGGTYPYEQYF. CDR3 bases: TGTGCCAGCAGCGTCGGCGGGACTTACCCCTACGAGCAGTACTTC.

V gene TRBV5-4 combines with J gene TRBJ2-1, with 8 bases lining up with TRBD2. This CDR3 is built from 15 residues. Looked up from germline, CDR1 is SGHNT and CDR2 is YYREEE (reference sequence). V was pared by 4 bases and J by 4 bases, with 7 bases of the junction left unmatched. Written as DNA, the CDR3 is TGTGCCAGCAGCCAAGCCACTAGCGGATACAATGAGCAGTTCTTC. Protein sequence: CASSQATSGYNEQFF. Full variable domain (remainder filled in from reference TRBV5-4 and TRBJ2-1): ETGVTQSPTHLIKTRGQQVTLRCSSQSGHNTVSWYQQALGQGPQFIFQYYREEENGRGNFPPRFSGLQFPNYSSELNVNALELDDSALYLCASSQATSGYNEQFFGPGTRLTVL.

DNA for the CDR3: TGTGCCAGCAGCTTGGATGGGACAACCACCGGGGAGCTGTTTTTT. It translates to CASSLDGTTTGELFF. The chain uses TRBV7-9 and TRBJ2-2; TRBD1 is a possible D gene (6 bases). The length of the CDR3 is 15 residues. The germline V and J ends were trimmed by 3 bases and 4 bases, with 12 bases remaining between them. CDR1 is SEHNR and CDR2 is FQNEAQ in the germline V gene (reference sequence).

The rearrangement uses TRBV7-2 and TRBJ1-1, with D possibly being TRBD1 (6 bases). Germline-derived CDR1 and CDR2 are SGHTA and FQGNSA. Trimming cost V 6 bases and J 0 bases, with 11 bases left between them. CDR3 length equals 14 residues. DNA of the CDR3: TGTGCCAGCAGTCTACGACAGGTGAACACTGAAGCTTTCTTT. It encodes CASSLRQVNTEAFF.

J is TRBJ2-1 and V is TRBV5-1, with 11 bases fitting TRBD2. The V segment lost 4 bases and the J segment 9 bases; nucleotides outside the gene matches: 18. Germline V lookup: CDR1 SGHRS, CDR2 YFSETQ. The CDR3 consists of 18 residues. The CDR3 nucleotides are TGCGCCAGCAGCGGCCGCGAGGAACTAGCGGGAGTAGGCGGTGAGCAGTTCTTC. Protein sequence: CASSGREELAGVGGEQFF. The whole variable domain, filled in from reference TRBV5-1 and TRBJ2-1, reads KAGVTQTPRYLIKTRGQQVTLSCSPISGHRSVSWYQQTPGQGLQFLFEYFSETQRNKGNFPGRFSGRQFSNSRSEMNVSTLELGDSALYLCASSGREELAGVGGEQFFGPGTRLTVL.

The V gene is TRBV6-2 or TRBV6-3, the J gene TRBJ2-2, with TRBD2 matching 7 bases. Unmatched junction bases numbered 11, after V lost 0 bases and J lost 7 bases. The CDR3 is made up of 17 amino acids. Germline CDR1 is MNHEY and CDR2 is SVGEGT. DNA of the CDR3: TGTGCCAGCAGTTACTCGAACGGGAGGAACGACCGCGGGGAGCTGTTTTTT. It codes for CASSYSNGRNDRGELFF.

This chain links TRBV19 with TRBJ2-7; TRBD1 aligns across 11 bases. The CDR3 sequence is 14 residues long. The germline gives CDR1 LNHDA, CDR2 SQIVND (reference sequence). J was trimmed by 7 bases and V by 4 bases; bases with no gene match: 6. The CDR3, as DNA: TGTGCCAGTAGTACCGGACAGGGGGCGAGGGAGCAGTACTTC. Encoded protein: CASSTGQGAREQYF.

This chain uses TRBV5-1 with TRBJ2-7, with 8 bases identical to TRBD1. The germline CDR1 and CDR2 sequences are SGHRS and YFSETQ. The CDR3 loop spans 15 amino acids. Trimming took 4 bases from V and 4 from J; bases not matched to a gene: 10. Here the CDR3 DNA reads TGCGCCAGCAGCGCGGACAGGGATGGGCCTTACGAGCAGTACTTC. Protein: CASSADRDGPYEQYF.

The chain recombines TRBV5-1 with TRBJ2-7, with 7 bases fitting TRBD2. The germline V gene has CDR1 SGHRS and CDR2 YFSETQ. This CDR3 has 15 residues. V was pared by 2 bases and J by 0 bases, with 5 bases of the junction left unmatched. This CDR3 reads CASSFDGRSSYEQYF. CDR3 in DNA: TGCGCCAGCAGCTTTGACGGGAGGAGCTCCTACGAGCAGTACTTC. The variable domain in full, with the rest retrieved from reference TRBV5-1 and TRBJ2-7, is KAGVTQTPRYLIKTRGQQVTLSCSPISGHRSVSWYQQTPGQGLQFLFEYFSETQRNKGNFPGRFSGRQFSNSRSEMNVSTLELGDSALYLCASSFDGRSSYEQYFGPGTRLTVT.

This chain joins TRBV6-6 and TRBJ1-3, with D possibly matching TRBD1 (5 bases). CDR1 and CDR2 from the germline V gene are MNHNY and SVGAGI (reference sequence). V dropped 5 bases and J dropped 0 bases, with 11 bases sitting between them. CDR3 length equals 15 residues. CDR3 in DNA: TGTGCCAGCAGTGGATCTGACAGCTCTGGAAACACCATATATTTT. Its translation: CASSGSDSSGNTIYF.

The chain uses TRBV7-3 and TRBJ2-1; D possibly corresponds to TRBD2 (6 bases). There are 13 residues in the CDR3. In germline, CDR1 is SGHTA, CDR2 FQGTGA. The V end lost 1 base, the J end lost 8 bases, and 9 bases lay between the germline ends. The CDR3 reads CASSLNWGDEQFF. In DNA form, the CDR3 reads TGTGCCAGCAGCTTAAATTGGGGGGATGAGCAGTTCTTC.

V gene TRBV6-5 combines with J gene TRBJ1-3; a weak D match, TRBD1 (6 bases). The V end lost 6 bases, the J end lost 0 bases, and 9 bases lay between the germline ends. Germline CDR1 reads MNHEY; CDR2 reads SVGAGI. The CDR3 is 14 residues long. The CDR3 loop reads CASRRTASGNTIYF. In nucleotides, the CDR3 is TGTGCCAGCAGACGGACAGCCTCTGGAAACACCATATATTTT.

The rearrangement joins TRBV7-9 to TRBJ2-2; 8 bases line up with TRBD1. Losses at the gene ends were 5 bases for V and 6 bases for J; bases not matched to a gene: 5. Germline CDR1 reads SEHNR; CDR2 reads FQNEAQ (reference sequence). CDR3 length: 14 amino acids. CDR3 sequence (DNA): TGTGCCAGCAGCAAGAGACAGGGGTCCGGGGAGCTGTTTTTT. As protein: CASSKRQGSGELFF.

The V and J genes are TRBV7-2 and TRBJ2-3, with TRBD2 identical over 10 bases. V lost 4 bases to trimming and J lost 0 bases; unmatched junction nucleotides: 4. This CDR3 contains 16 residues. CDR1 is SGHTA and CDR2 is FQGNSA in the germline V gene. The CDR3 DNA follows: TGTGCCAGCAGCTCGCTAGCGGGAGCTAGCACAGATACGCAGTATTTT. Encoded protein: CASSSLAGASTDTQYF.

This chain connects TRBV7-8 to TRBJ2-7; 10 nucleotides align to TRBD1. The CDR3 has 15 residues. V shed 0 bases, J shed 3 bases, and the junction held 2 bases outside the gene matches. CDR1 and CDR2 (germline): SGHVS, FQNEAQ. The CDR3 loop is CASSLAGQGIYEQYF. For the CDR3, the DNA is TGTGCCAGCAGCTTAGCGGGACAGGGGATCTACGAGCAGTACTTC.

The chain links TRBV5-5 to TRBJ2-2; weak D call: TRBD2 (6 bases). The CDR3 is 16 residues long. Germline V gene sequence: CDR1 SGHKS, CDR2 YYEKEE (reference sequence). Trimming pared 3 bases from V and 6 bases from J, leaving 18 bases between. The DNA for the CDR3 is TGTGCCAGCAGCTGGGGCGGGGCTGGGGTCTCCGGGGAGCTGTTTTTT. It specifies CASSWGGAGVSGELFF.

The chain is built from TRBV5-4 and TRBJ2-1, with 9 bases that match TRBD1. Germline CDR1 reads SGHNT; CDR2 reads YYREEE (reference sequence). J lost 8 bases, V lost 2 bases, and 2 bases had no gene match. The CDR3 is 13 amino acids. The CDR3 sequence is CASSLQGAYEQFF. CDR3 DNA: TGTGCCAGCAGCTTACAGGGGGCCTATGAGCAGTTCTTC. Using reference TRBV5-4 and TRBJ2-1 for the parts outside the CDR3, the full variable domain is ETGVTQSPTHLIKTRGQQVTLRCSSQSGHNTVSWYQQALGQGPQFIFQYYREEENGRGNFPPRFSGLQFPNYSSELNVNALELDDSALYLCASSLQGAYEQFFGPGTRLTVL.

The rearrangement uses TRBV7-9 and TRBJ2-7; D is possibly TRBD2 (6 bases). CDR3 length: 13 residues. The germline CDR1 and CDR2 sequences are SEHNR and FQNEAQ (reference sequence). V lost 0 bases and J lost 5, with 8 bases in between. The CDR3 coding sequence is TGTGCCAGCAGCTTAGCCGGAGGGGACGAGCAGTACTTC. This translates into CASSLAGGDEQYF.